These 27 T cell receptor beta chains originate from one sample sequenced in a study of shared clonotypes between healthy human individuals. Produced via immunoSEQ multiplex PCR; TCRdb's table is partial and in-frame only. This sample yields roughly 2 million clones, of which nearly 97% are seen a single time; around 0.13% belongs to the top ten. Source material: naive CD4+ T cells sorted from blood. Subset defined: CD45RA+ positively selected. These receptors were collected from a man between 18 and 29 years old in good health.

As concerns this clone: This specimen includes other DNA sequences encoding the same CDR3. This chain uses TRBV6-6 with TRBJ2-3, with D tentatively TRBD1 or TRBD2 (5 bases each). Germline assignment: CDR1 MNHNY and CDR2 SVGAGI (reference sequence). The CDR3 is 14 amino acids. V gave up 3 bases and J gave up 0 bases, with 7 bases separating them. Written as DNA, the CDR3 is TGTGCCAGCAGTTATCGGGACAGCACAGATACGCAGTATTTT. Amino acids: CASSYRDSTDTQYF.

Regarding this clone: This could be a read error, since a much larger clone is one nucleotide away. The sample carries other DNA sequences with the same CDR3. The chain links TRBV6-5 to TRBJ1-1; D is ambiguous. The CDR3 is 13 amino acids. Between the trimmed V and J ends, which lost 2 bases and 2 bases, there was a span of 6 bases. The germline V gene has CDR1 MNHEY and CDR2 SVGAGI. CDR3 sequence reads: CASSYRDNTEAFF. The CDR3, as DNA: TGTGCCAGCAGTTACAGGGATAACACTGAAGCTTTCTTT.

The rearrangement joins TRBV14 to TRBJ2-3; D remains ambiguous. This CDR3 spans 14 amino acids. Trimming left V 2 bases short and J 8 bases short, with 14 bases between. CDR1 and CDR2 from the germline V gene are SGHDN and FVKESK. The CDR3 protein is CASSQYPVTGTQYF. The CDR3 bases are TGTGCCAGCAGCCAATACCCCGTGACTGGTACGCAGTATTTT.

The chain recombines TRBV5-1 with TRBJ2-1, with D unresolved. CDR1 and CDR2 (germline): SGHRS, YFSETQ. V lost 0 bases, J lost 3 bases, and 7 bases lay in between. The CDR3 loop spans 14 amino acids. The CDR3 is CASSLGNLYNEQFF. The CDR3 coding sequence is TGCGCCAGCAGCTTGGGGAACCTCTACAATGAGCAGTTCTTC. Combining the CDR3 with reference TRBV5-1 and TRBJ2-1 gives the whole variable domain KAGVTQTPRYLIKTRGQQVTLSCSPISGHRSVSWYQQTPGQGLQFLFEYFSETQRNKGNFPGRFSGRQFSNSRSEMNVSTLELGDSALYLCASSLGNLYNEQFFGPGTRLTVL.

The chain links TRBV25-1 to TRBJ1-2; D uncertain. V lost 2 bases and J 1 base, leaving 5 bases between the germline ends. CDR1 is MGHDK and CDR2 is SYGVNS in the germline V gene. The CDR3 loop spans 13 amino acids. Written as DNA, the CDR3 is TGTGCCAGCAGTGAAACAGTTAACTATGGCTACACCTTC. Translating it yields CASSETVNYGYTF.

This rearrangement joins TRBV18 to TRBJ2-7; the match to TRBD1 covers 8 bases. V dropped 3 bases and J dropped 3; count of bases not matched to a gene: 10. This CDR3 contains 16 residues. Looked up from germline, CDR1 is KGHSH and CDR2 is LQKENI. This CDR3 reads CASSPETTGEDYEQYF. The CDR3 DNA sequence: TGTGCCAGCTCACCGGAAACGACAGGGGAAGACTACGAGCAGTACTTC.

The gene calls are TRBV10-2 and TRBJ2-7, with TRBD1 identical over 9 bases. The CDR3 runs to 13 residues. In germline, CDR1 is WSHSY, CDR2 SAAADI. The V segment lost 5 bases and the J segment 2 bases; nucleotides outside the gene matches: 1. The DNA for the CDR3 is TGCGCCAGCAGTCGGACAGGGGCCTACGAGCAGTACTTC. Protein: CASSRTGAYEQYF.

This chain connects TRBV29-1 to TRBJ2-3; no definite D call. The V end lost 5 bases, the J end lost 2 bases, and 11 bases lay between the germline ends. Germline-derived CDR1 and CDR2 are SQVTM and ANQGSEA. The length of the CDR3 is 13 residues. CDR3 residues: CSVFKDSTDTQYF. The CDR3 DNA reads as TGCAGCGTTTTTAAGGATTCCACAGATACGCAGTATTTT.

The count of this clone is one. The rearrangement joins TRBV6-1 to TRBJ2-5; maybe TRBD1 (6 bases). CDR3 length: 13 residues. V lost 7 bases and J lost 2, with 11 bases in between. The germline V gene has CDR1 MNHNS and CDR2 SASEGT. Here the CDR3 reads CASNRDLQETQYF. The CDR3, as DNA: TGTGCCAGCAACAGGGATCTACAAGAGACCCAGTACTTC.

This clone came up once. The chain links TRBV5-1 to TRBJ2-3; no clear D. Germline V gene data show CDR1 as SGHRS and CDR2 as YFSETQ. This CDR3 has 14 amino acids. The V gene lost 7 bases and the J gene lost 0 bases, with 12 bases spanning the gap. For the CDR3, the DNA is TGCGCCAGCCGAAAGACTTCTAGCACAGATACGCAGTATTTT. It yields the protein CASRKTSSTDTQYF.

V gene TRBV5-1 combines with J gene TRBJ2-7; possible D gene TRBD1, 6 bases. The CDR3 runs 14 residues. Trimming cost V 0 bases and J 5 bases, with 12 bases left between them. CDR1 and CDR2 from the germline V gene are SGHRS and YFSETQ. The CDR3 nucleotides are TGCGCCAGCAGCTTGGAGGCAGGGACACACGAGCAGTACTTC. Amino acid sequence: CASSLEAGTHEQYF.

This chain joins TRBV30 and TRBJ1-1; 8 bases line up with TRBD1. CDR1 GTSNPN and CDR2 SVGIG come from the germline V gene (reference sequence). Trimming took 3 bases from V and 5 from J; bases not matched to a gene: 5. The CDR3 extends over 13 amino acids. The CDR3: CAWRNRGSTEAFF. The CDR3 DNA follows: TGTGCCTGGAGAAACAGGGGGAGTACTGAAGCTTTCTTT.

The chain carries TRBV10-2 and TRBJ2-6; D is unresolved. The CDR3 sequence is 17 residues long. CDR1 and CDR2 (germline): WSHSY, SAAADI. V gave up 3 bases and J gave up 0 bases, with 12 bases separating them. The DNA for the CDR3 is TGCGCCAGCAGTGATCGATCCGGGTACTCTGGGGCCAACGTCCTGACTTTC. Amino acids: CASSDRSGYSGANVLTF.

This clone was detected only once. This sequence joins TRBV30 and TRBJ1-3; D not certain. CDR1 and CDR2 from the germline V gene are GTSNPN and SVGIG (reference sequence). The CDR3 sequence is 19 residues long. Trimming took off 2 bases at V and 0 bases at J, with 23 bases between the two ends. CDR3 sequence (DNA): TGTGCCTGGAGTTTTTCGTTAGGGCTCGGTTTTAACTCTGGAAACACCATATATTTT. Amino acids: CAWSFSLGLGFNSGNTIYF. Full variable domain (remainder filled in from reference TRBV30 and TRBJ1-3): SQTIHQWPATLVQPVGSPLSLECTVEGTSNPNLYWYRQAAGRGLQLLFYSVGIGQISSEVPQNLSASRPQDRQFILSSKKLLLSDSGFYLCAWSFSLGLGFNSGNTIYFGEGSWLTVV.

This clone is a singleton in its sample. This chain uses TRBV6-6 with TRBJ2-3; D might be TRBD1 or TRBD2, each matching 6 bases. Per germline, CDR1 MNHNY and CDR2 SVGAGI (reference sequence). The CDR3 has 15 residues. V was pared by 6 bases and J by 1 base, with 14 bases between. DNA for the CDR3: TGTGCCAGCAGCACCCGGGGGCTCGGCACAGATACGCAGTATTTT. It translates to CASSTRGLGTDTQYF.

CDR3 residues: CASTPSALRTDTQYF. CDR3 DNA sequence: TGTGCCAGCACCCCCTCGGCGTTGAGAACAGATACGCAGTATTTT. V and J are TRBV2 and TRBJ2-3; D gene ambiguous. The CDR3 covers 15 residues. Trimming removed 7 bases at V and 3 bases at J, with 17 bases between. Germline loops: CDR1 SNHLY, CDR2 FYNNEI.

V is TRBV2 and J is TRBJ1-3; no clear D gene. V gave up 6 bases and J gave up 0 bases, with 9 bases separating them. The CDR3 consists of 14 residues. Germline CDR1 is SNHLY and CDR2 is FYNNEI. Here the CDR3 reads CASRAAFSGNTIYF. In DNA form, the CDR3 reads TGTGCCAGCAGGGCAGCCTTCTCTGGAAACACCATATATTTT. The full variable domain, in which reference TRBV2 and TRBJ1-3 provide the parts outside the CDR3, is EPEVTQTPSHQVTQMGQEVILRCVPISNHLYFYWYRQILGQKVEFLVSFYNNEISEKSEIFDDQFSVERPDGSNFTLKIRSTKLEDSAMYFCASRAAFSGNTIYFGEGSWLTVV.

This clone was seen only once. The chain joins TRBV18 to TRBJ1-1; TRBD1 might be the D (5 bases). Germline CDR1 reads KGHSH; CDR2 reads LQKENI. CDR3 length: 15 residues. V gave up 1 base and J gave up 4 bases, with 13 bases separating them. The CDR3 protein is CASSPLASQGTEAFF. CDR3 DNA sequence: TGTGCCAGCTCACCACTGGCCAGTCAGGGCACTGAAGCTTTCTTT. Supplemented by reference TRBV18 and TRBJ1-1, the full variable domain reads NAGVMQNPRHLVRRRGQEARLRCSPMKGHSHVYWYRQLPEEGLKFMVYLQKENIIDESGMPKERFSAEFPKEGPSILRIQQVVRGDSAAYFCASSPLASQGTEAFFGQGTRLTVV.

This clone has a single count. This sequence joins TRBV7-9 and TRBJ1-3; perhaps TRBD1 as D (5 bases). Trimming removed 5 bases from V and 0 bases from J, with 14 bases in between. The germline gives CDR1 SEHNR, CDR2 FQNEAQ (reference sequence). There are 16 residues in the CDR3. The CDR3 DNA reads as TGTGCCAGCAGCCCTCGTGGGACTAACTCTGGAAACACCATATATTTT. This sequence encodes CASSPRGTNSGNTIYF.

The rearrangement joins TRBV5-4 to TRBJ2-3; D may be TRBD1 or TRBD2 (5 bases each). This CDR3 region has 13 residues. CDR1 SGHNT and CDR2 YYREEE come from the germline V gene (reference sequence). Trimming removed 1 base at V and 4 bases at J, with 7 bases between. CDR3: CASSLMGADTQYF. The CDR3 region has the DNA TGTGCCAGCAGCTTGATGGGGGCAGATACGCAGTATTTT.

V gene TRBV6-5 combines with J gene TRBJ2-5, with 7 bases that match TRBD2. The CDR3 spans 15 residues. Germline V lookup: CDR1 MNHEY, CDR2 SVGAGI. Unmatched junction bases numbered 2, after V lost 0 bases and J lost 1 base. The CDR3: CASSYSTSAQETQYF. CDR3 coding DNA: TGTGCCAGCAGTTACTCTACTAGCGCCCAAGAGACCCAGTACTTC.

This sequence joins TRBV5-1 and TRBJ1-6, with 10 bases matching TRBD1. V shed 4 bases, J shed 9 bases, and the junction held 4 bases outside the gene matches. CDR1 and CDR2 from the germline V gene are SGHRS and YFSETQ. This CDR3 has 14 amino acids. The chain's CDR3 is CASSADRGGSPLHF. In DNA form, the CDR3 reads TGCGCCAGCAGCGCGGACAGGGGGGGTTCACCCCTCCACTTT.

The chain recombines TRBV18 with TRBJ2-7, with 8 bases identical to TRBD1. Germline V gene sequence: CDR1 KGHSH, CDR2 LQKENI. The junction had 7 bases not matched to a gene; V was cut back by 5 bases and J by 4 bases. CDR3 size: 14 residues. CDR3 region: CASSNGQGTYEQYF. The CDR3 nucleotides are TGTGCCAGCTCAAACGGACAGGGAACATACGAGCAGTACTTC. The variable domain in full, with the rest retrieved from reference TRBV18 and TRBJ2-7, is NAGVMQNPRHLVRRRGQEARLRCSPMKGHSHVYWYRQLPEEGLKFMVYLQKENIIDESGMPKERFSAEFPKEGPSILRIQQVVRGDSAAYFCASSNGQGTYEQYFGPGTRLTVT.

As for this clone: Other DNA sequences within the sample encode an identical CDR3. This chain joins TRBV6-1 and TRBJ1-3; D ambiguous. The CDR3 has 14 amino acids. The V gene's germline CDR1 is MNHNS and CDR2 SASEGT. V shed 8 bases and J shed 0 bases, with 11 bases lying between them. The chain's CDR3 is CASSDGRSGNTIYF. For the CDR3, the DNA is TGTGCCAGCTCCGACGGCCGCTCTGGAAACACCATATATTTT.

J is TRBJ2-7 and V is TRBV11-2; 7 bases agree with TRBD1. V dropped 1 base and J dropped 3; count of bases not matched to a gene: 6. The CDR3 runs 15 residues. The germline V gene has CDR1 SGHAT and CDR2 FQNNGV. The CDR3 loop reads CASSLGWGQYYEQYF. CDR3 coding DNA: TGTGCCAGCAGCTTAGGGTGGGGACAGTACTACGAGCAGTACTTC.

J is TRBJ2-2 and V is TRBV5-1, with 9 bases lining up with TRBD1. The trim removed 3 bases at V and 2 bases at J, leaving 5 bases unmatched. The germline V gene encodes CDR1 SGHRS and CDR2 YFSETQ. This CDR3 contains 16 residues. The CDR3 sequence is CASSWGTGPNTGELFF. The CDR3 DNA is TGCGCCAGCAGCTGGGGGACAGGGCCTAACACCGGGGAGCTGTTTTTT.

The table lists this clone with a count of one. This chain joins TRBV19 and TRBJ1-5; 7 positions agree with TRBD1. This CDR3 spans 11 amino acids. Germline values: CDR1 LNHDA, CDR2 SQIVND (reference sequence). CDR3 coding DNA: TGTGCGACAGGGATGGATCAGCCCCAGCATTTT. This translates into CATGMDQPQHF.